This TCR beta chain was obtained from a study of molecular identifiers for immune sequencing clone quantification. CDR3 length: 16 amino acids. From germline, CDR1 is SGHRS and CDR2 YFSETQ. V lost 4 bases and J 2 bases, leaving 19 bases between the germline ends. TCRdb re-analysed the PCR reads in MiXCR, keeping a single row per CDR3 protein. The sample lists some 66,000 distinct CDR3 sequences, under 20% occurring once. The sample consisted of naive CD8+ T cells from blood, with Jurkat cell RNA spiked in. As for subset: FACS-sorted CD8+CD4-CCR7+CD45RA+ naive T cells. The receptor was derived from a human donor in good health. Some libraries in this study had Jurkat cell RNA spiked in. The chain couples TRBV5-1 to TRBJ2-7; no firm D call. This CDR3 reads CASSPMDSLKPYEQYF. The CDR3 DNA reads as TGCGCCAGCAGCCCAATGGATAGCTTAAAACCCTACGAGCAGTACTTC. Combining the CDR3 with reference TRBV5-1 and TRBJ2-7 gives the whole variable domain KAGVTQTPRYLIKTRGQQVTLSCSPISGHRSVSWYQQTPGQGLQFLFEYFSETQRNKGNFPGRFSGRQFSNSRSEMNVSTLELGDSALYLCASSPMDSLKPYEQYFGPGTRLTVT.